This T cell receptor (beta chain) was recovered during a study of cytomegalovirus exposure and HLA in healthy donors. Overall study findings and caveats: Clonal expansion was found to be greater in HLA-associated TCR beta chains than in equally common others in a later analysis. Near-uniform donor sequencing depth was presumed by presence/absence analyses. At a 0.05 false discovery rate, a later analysis found about 17,000 TCR beta sequences to be associated with HLA alleles. A few CMV-associated chains were confirmed in vitro to be specific for CMV antigens.

On this clone itself: What it recognizes is unknown.

Trimming cost V 0 bases and J 6 bases; bases outside gene matches: 5. The germline V gene encodes CDR1 SGHNT and CDR2 YYREEE (reference sequence). The CDR3 is 15 amino acids. PCR used 60 Vbeta primers and 13 Jbeta primers. TCRdb's copy holds only in-frame clones and misses some; the assay was immunoSEQ multiplex PCR. The data show hundreds of thousands of clones, approximately 88% seen once. Sequenced input: PBMCs. The clonotype comes from a boy younger than 10 in good health and CMV-seronegative. J is TRBJ2-1 and V is TRBV5-4; TRBD1 aligns across 8 bases. The CDR3 DNA reads as TGTGCCAGCAGCTTGGGACAGGGGATTGGCAATGAGCAGTTCTTC. Translating it yields CASSLGQGIGNEQFF.